This T cell receptor beta chain is drawn from a study of OX40 agonist ivuxolimab in advanced cancers. Trimming pared 1 base from V and 5 bases from J, leaving 8 bases between. CDR1 and CDR2 (germline): SNHLY, FYNNEI. This CDR3 spans 13 amino acids. Measured with immunoSEQ multiplex PCR; TCRdb has only the in-frame clones, and not every one. The profile covers around 60,000 clones, with around 85% appearing a single time and less than 0.75% taken by the ten largest. The sequence derives from an adult with an advanced solid tumor such as melanoma, head and neck, liver or kidney cancer. Sequencing was performed on CD4+ or CD8+ T cells sorted from blood, taken in a trial of the OX40 agonist ivuxolimab. This sequence joins TRBV2 and TRBJ1-2; D is possibly TRBD1 (5 bases). The CDR3 here is CASSEVAGYGYTF. CDR3 DNA: TGTGCCAGCAGTGAAGTGGCAGGGTATGGCTACACCTTC.